This TCR beta chain emerged from a study of shared T cell receptors in the human thymus. Libraries were prepared by immunoSEQ multiplex PCR; TCRdb keeps only in-frame clonotypes and omits some of them. The repertoire includes under 450,000 clones, more than 85% of them detected once, and around 0.019% sits in the top ten. CDR3 length: 16 residues. Trimming cost V 3 bases and J 1 base, with 14 bases left between them. CDR1 and CDR2 from the germline V gene are SGHAT and FQNNGV. Sequencing was done on a sample of thymocytes. This clonotype was obtained from a human donor. The V call is TRBV11-2, the J call TRBJ2-3; D may be TRBD1 (5 bases). In DNA form, the CDR3 reads TGTGCCAGCAGCTTCCAGACAGAGTTGGGCACAGATACGCAGTATTTT. This gives the protein CASSFQTELGTDTQYF.